This T cell receptor beta chain comes out of a study of T cells after yellow fever vaccination. Study-wide points: Weaker overall was a secondary response that nonetheless peaked faster, on day 5 versus 15. Detected again after the booster were most primary-vaccination clones, at 96% CD4 and 80% to 90% CD8.

It was through 5'RACE template switching that TCR cDNA was made, with a universal primer site and UMIs added. TCRdb itself ran the 5' RACE reads through MiXCR, one entry per CDR3 protein. The table shows about 580,000 distinct CDR3 sequences, with about 17% occurring only once. This clonotype turned up a few times. Its antigen is unknown. Germline CDR1 and CDR2: SGDLS and YYNGEE. The CDR3 length is 15 residues. The ends were cut back, 4 bases at V and 6 bases at J, with 18 bases in the middle. This rearrangement joins TRBV9 to TRBJ2-3; a weak D match, TRBD1 (5 bases). The sequence came from a man between 18 and 35 years old who received the YFV17D yellow fever vaccine. Material: PBMCs, obtained 4 to 6 days after the first yellow fever vaccination. CDR3 coding DNA: TGTGCCAGCAGCCCCAGGGCCTGGCCGCGCGATACGCAGTATTTT. Encoded protein: CASSPRAWPRDTQYF.